These 11 T cell receptor beta chains originate from one sample sequenced in a study of shared clonotypes between healthy human individuals. Naive CD8 isolation took CD45RO-negative cells positively selected for CCR7 and excluded terminally differentiated effector memory CD45RA+ cells. The data were produced by immunoSEQ multiplex PCR, yet TCRdb's version contains in-frame clones alone and is incomplete. The repertoire consists of 560,000 or so clones, with approximately 96% occurring once and the leading ten covering roughly 0.12%. Sequencing was done on a sample of naive CD8+ T cells sorted from blood. These receptors all stem from a young woman in good health.

The chain couples TRBV6-1 to TRBJ2-1; 7 nucleotides align to TRBD2. The germline V gene encodes CDR1 MNHNS and CDR2 SASEGT. J was trimmed by 5 bases and V by 5 bases; bases with no gene match: 6. The CDR3 is 14 amino acids. For the CDR3, the DNA is TGTGCCAGCAGTTCCGGGACTACCCACAATGAGCAGTTCTTC. It translates to CASSSGTTHNEQFF.

The chain joins TRBV27 to TRBJ2-1, with D possibly matching TRBD2 (6 bases). The CDR3 sequence is 13 residues long. Germline CDR1 and CDR2: MNHEY and SMNVEV (reference sequence). V gave up 0 bases and J gave up 9 bases, with 9 bases separating them. This CDR3 is CASSLSWDFEQFF. The CDR3 DNA reads TGTGCCAGCAGTTTATCCTGGGACTTTGAGCAGTTCTTC.

The V gene is TRBV28, the J gene TRBJ2-7, with 9 bases fitting TRBD2. The V gene end was trimmed by 3 bases and the J gene end by 2 bases; junction bases not matched to a gene: 8. CDR3 length equals 16 residues. In germline, CDR1 is MDHEN, CDR2 SYDVKM. The CDR3 reads CASSLVSSSGTYEQYF. CDR3 in DNA: TGTGCCAGCAGTTTGGTTTCGTCTAGCGGGACCTACGAGCAGTACTTC.

For the CDR3, the DNA is TGTGCCAGCAGCCAACACTCGGGACAGGGGATCCAAGAGACCCAGTACTTC. Translation: CASSQHSGQGIQETQYF. The rearrangement joins TRBV7-9 to TRBJ2-5; 10 bases align to TRBD1. Germline assignment: CDR1 SEHNR and CDR2 FQNEAQ (reference sequence). J gave up 1 base and V 5 bases, and 10 bases lay outside the gene matches. The CDR3 spans 17 residues.

In its sample, this clone was seen once. The chain carries TRBV27 and TRBJ1-5; D remains ambiguous. CDR1 is MNHEY, CDR2 SMNVEV, per germline (reference sequence). The CDR3 is 12 amino acids. V was clipped by 9 bases and J by 4 bases, with 10 bases between them. The CDR3 DNA reads TGTGCCAGGCCGCACAGAAATCAGCCCCAGCATTTT. It is translated as CARPHRNQPQHF.

The rearrangement joins TRBV5-5 to TRBJ1-1, with TRBD1 identical over 9 bases. CDR1 and CDR2 from the germline V gene are SGHKS and YYEKEE (reference sequence). V trimming: 4 bases; J trimming: 8 bases; junction bases outside the gene matches: 12. The CDR3 is made up of 15 amino acids. The CDR3 bases are TGTGCCAGCAGCCCAAGTCCCGGGACAGGGAAGGAAGCTTTCTTT. It specifies CASSPSPGTGKEAFF.

V usage is TRBV27 and J usage is TRBJ2-3; 8 positions agree with TRBD1. Trimming took 4 bases from V and 4 from J; bases not matched to a gene: 4. CDR1 and CDR2 (germline): MNHEY, SMNVEV (reference sequence). CDR3 length: 14 amino acids. The CDR3: CASSSGQGSDTQYF. For the CDR3, the DNA is TGTGCCAGCAGTTCCGGACAGGGTTCAGATACGCAGTATTTT.

The V and J genes are TRBV5-4 and TRBJ2-4, with TRBD1 matching 7 bases. J was trimmed by 0 bases and V by 4 bases; bases with no gene match: 7. The CDR3 is 16 residues long. Germline CDR1 is SGHNT and CDR2 is YYREEE (reference sequence). The CDR3 is CASSRGTELAKNIQYF. As DNA, the CDR3 is TGTGCCAGCAGCCGTGGGACAGAACTAGCCAAAAACATTCAGTACTTC.

The chain couples TRBV18 to TRBJ2-7; D is ambiguous. The CDR3 runs 13 residues. Per the germline V gene, CDR1 is KGHSH and CDR2 is LQKENI. V lost 6 bases and J lost 3, with 12 bases in between. The DNA for the CDR3 is TGTGCCAGCTCTCAAGGTACTTACTACGAGCAGTACTTC. It encodes CASSQGTYYEQYF.

The rearrangement joins TRBV21-1 to TRBJ2-5; TRBD1 was called by the table and not checked on the DNA. The J call is doubtful: the DNA matches TRBJ2-7 better. TRBV21-1 is a pseudogene. The length of the CDR3 is 16 residues. CDR3 loop: CASSKRSGTAPSEQYF. Here the CDR3 DNA reads TGTGCCAGCAGCAAAAGGTCCGGGACAGCGCCTTCCGAGCAGTACTTC.

The genes are TRBV7-9 and TRBJ2-1; D is undetermined. The CDR3 length is 15 residues. With 2 bases removed from V and 8 bases from J, the gap between germline ends came to 16 bases. Germline V gene lookup returns CDR1 SEHNR and CDR2 FQNEAQ (reference sequence). The DNA for the CDR3 is TGTGCCAGCAGCTTATTGTGGGGTGATTTCGATGAGCAGTTCTTC. Translated: CASSLLWGDFDEQFF.